Following are 15 T cell receptor beta chains from one sample sequenced in a study of control samples from healthy donors and cancer patients (dated by TCRdb to the early 2020s). Libraries were prepared through the immunoSEQ multiplex PCR assay. TCRdb limited this immuneACCESS table to in-frame rearrangements with V and J called. A share of clones is missing; checked studies link under half to unresolved V genes, and the rest is unexplained. The sample table records approximately 120,000 clones; about 90% of these occur just once. The ten largest account for 1.5% to 2% of the sample. Sequencing was carried out using blood. Source of these receptors: a young man in good health.

The genes are TRBV6-6 and TRBJ1-2; the D is unclear. Trimming took 5 bases from V and 6 from J, leaving 13 bases between them. This CDR3 region has 13 residues. Germline V gene lookup returns CDR1 MNHNY and CDR2 SVGAGI (reference sequence). In DNA form, the CDR3 reads TGTGCCAGCAGTAAGACTGAGGTCGATGGCTACACCTTC. Protein: CASSKTEVDGYTF.

The V gene is TRBV6-5, the J gene TRBJ1-3; D is unresolved. Deletions cut 5 bases from V and 5 bases from J, with 13 bases between. Germline CDR1 MNHEY, CDR2 SVGAGI. This CDR3 region has 14 residues. The CDR3 coding sequence is TGTGCCAGCAGTCCTTCGGGGATCCGAAACACCATATATTTT. Amino acids: CASSPSGIRNTIYF.

This chain joins TRBV27 and TRBJ1-1, with a possible D match to TRBD1 (5 bases). Trimming took 4 bases from V and 0 from J, leaving 6 bases between them. Germline V gives CDR1 MNHEY, CDR2 SMNVEV (reference sequence). The CDR3 loop spans 13 amino acids. CDR3 coding DNA: TGTGCCAGCAGTTCAGGGATGAACACTGAAGCTTTCTTT. This codes for CASSSGMNTEAFF.

The rearrangement joins TRBV7-9 to TRBJ2-1; 8 positions agree with TRBD2. Germline V gives CDR1 SEHNR, CDR2 FQNEAQ (reference sequence). The CDR3 is 16 amino acids. The ends lost 2 bases at V and 2 bases at J; junction bases unmatched: 5. The CDR3 sequence: CASSLSSGRAYNEQFF. The CDR3, as DNA: TGTGCCAGCAGCTTAAGCTCCGGGAGGGCCTACAATGAGCAGTTCTTC.

The chain is built from TRBV6-2 or TRBV6-3 and TRBJ2-7, with no clear D. Trimming pared 6 bases from V and 6 bases from J, leaving 12 bases between. The germline CDR1 and CDR2 sequences are MNHEY and SVGEGT. The CDR3 is 12 amino acids. CDR3 amino acids: CASSGLKGEQYF. The CDR3 DNA reads as TGTGCCAGCAGCGGCCTCAAGGGCGAGCAGTACTTC.

This clone has only a few counts. The chain combines TRBV27 with TRBJ1-3; possibly TRBD1 for D (5 bases). Germline V gene sequence: CDR1 MNHEY, CDR2 SMNVEV (reference sequence). V was cut by 4 bases and J by 0 bases, with 22 bases left in between. CDR3 size: 19 residues. CDR3 sequence (DNA): TGTGCCAGCAGTTCCGCCGCGTCGGGACGTCCTTTCTCTGGAAACACCATATATTTT. It is translated as CASSSAASGRPFSGNTIYF.

This clone has just one count. The rearrangement uses TRBV5-6 and TRBJ2-1; D remains ambiguous. V lost 1 base to trimming and J lost 6 bases, with 17 bases between them. Looked up from germline, CDR1 is SGHDT and CDR2 is YYEEEE. The CDR3 contains 16 residues. This CDR3 reads CASSLFGHNRVNEQFF. The CDR3 coding sequence is TGTGCCAGCAGCTTGTTTGGGCATAATCGGGTCAATGAGCAGTTCTTC.

The rearrangement joins TRBV19 to TRBJ1-1, with D perhaps matching TRBD1 (5 bases). Germline-derived CDR1 and CDR2 are LNHDA and SQIVND (reference sequence). Trimming took off 8 bases at V and 3 bases at J, with 13 bases between the two ends. The CDR3 sequence is 13 residues long. The CDR3 region is CASLPGRYTEAFF. The CDR3 coding sequence is TGTGCCAGTCTACCAGGGCGTTACACTGAAGCTTTCTTT.

The V call is TRBV4-1, the J call TRBJ2-1; a weak D match, TRBD2 (5 bases). Germline V gene lookup returns CDR1 MGHRA and CDR2 YSYEKL. V lost 8 bases and J 4 bases, leaving 18 bases between the germline ends. This CDR3 is 15 amino acids long. CDR3 amino acids: CASVKLGAIYNEQFF. CDR3 in DNA: TGCGCCAGCGTGAAACTAGGAGCAATATACAATGAGCAGTTCTTC.

The chain combines TRBV2 with TRBJ2-7, with 10 bases lining up with TRBD1. Looked up from germline, CDR1 is SNHLY and CDR2 is FYNNEI. The CDR3 contains 14 residues. With V trimmed by 9 bases and J by 2 bases, 7 bases remained unmatched. The CDR3 protein is CARDRGRVPYEQYF. In nucleotides, the CDR3 is TGTGCCAGAGACAGGGGGCGAGTTCCCTACGAGCAGTACTTC.

This clone was counted only a few times. The chain combines TRBV30 with TRBJ2-5, with TRBD1 matching over 7 bases. V shed 1 base and J 1 base; nucleotides not matched to a gene: 6. Germline values: CDR1 GTSNPN, CDR2 SVGIG (reference sequence). The length of the CDR3 is 15 residues. The chain's CDR3 is CAWSAVTGFQETQYF. The CDR3 DNA sequence: TGTGCCTGGAGTGCCGTGACAGGGTTCCAAGAGACCCAGTACTTC.

The DNA of the CDR3 is TGTGCCTGGAAAATTTACTCTGGAAACACCATATATTTT. Translating it yields CAWKIYSGNTIYF. The rearrangement links TRBV30 to TRBJ1-3; no reliable D call. The CDR3 covers 13 residues. Germline CDR1 is GTSNPN and CDR2 is SVGIG (reference sequence). V was shortened by 4 bases and J by 0 bases, with 7 bases between the two germline ends. Looking up the rest from reference TRBV30 and TRBJ1-3 gives the full variable domain: SQTIHQWPATLVQPVGSPLSLECTVEGTSNPNLYWYRQAAGRGLQLLFYSVGIGQISSEVPQNLSASRPQDRQFILSSKKLLLSDSGFYLCAWKIYSGNTIYFGEGSWLTVV.

The V call is TRBV9, the J call TRBJ1-2; 7 bases are a match to TRBD1. Looked up from germline, CDR1 is SGDLS and CDR2 is YYNGEE. J gave up 4 bases and V 5 bases, and 14 bases lay outside the gene matches. The CDR3 has 16 amino acids. This CDR3 is CASSVLPGQHSYGYTF. In nucleotides, the CDR3 is TGTGCCAGCAGTGTACTTCCGGGACAGCACTCCTATGGCTACACCTTC.

The chain combines TRBV18 with TRBJ2-2; D remains unclear. The V gene lost 3 bases and the J gene lost 6 bases, with 11 bases spanning the gap. There are 14 residues in the CDR3. CDR1 and CDR2 (germline): KGHSH, LQKENI. CDR3 protein: CASSPLPGAGELFF. In nucleotides, the CDR3 is TGTGCCAGCTCACCCCTCCCGGGTGCCGGGGAGCTGTTTTTT. Based on the CDR3 plus reference TRBV18 and TRBJ2-2, the full variable domain is NAGVMQNPRHLVRRRGQEARLRCSPMKGHSHVYWYRQLPEEGLKFMVYLQKENIIDESGMPKERFSAEFPKEGPSILRIQQVVRGDSAAYFCASSPLPGAGELFFGEGSRLTVL.

The gene calls are TRBV28 and TRBJ2-6; 10 positions agree with TRBD1. Germline values: CDR1 MDHEN, CDR2 SYDVKM. Trimming at V came to 6 bases and at J to 4 bases, leaving 9 bases not matched to a gene. The length of the CDR3 is 17 residues. The DNA for the CDR3 is TGTGCCAGCAGGCACAAGGGACAGGGGTACGGGGCCAACGTCCTGACTTTC. Translating it yields CASRHKGQGYGANVLTF.